The next 30 T cell receptor beta chains were all read from a single sample in a study of blood T cell repertoires in COVID-19. TCRdb keeps only in-frame clones here, not all; method: immunoSEQ multiplex PCR. This table has about 220,000 clones, around 90% appearing once. Specimen: PBMCs or T cells enriched from blood (not recorded which). The source is a man aged 30-40 years who had been exposed to COVID-19.

The chain links TRBV4-1 to TRBJ2-1; D possibly corresponds to TRBD1 (5 bases). This CDR3 is built from 12 residues. V lost 1 base and J lost 15, with 13 bases in between. Germline V gives CDR1 MGHRA, CDR2 YSYEKL. CDR3 sequence reads: CASSQVAGIRFF. The CDR3, as DNA: TGCGCCAGCAGCCAAGTTGCAGGGATACGGTTCTTC.

The chain recombines TRBV7-3 with TRBJ1-2; tentatively, D is TRBD1 (5 bases). The CDR3 length is 17 residues. V was trimmed by 1 base and J by 4 bases, leaving 19 bases between them. Germline CDR1 SGHTA, CDR2 FQGTGA. The DNA of the CDR3 is TGTGCCAGCAGCTTAAATGGTCGCGGGGCGGACGGCTATGGCTACACCTTC. It yields the protein CASSLNGRGADGYGYTF.

CDR3 region: CSVVSVQETQYF. The CDR3 DNA follows: TGCAGCGTTGTCTCTGTGCAAGAGACCCAGTACTTC. The J gene is TRBJ2-5, the V gene TRBV29-1; the D is unclear. The germline CDR1 and CDR2 sequences are SQVTM and ANQGSEA. V lost 4 bases and J 2 bases, leaving 8 bases between the germline ends. This CDR3 has 12 amino acids.

V usage is TRBV24-1 and J usage is TRBJ2-1, with TRBD2 as a possible D gene (6 bases). V lost 5 bases, J lost 5 bases, and 12 bases lay in between. This CDR3 is built from 14 residues. Germline values: CDR1 KGHDR, CDR2 SFDVKD. CDR3 coding DNA: TGTGCCACCAGTGCCGGGACTCTAAACAATGAGCAGTTCTTC. It is translated as CATSAGTLNNEQFF.

The CDR3, as DNA: TGTGCCAGCAGTGACGGGGCGGGGGGATCGGATACGCAGTATTTT. Residues: CASSDGAGGSDTQYF. The genes are TRBV2 and TRBJ2-3, with 8 bases identical to TRBD2. CDR3 length equals 15 residues. The V segment lost 3 bases and the J segment 6 bases; nucleotides outside the gene matches: 8. The germline V gene has CDR1 SNHLY and CDR2 FYNNEI.

The chain uses TRBV7-5 and TRBJ1-4; the D segment call TRBD1 is taken from the table without a DNA check. TRBV7-5 is marked as a pseudogene. This CDR3 comprises 15 residues. CDR3 coding DNA: TGTGTCAGAAGCACTCGGACAGGGGTTCATGAAAAACTGTTTTTT. Amino acids: CVRSTRTGVHEKLFF.

The V call is TRBV6-5, the J call TRBJ1-2; 8 nucleotides match TRBD1. CDR1 and CDR2 from the germline V gene are MNHEY and SVGAGI. V gave up 7 bases and J gave up 6 bases; unmatched junction bases: 7. This CDR3 is built from 13 residues. CDR3 in amino acids: CASNPGQVDGYTF. The CDR3 DNA sequence: TGTGCCAGCAACCCGGGACAGGTTGATGGCTACACCTTC.

V and J are TRBV15 and TRBJ1-2; TRBD1 is a possible D gene (5 bases). The V end lost 0 bases, the J end lost 5 bases, and 13 bases lay between the germline ends. CDR3 length: 15 residues. The germline V gene encodes CDR1 LNHNV and CDR2 YYDKDF (reference sequence). The DNA of the CDR3 is TGTGCCACCAGCAGAGAGTACGAGGGACTTTATGGCTACACCTTC. This translates into CATSREYEGLYGYTF.

The chain has TRBV4-1 and TRBJ2-2; TRBD2 aligns across 10 bases. The CDR3 totals 16 residues. V lost 2 bases and J lost 0; bases outside the gene matches: 0. Germline assignment: CDR1 MGHRA and CDR2 YSYEKL. CDR3 residues: CASSQSGGANTGELFF. CDR3 bases: TGCGCCAGCAGCCAAAGCGGGGGGGCGAACACCGGGGAGCTGTTTTTT.

The CDR3 sequence: CASSLSGGRRQETQYF. The DNA of the CDR3 is TGTGCCAGCTCACTTAGCGGTGGGCGGAGACAAGAGACCCAGTACTTC. The V call is TRBV18, the J call TRBJ2-5; D perhaps matches TRBD2 (6 bases). V lost 4 bases and J 2 bases, leaving 17 bases between the germline ends. The CDR3 runs to 16 residues. The germline V gene encodes CDR1 KGHSH and CDR2 LQKENI.

This chain uses TRBV7-2 with TRBJ1-2; 7 bases align to TRBD1. Per the germline V gene, CDR1 is SGHTA and CDR2 is FQGNSA. The ends lost 4 bases at V and 7 bases at J; junction bases unmatched: 9. The CDR3 is 14 residues long. The DNA for the CDR3 is TGTGCCAGCAGCTACCCGGAGGGGGCTGGTGGCTACACCTTC. This encodes CASSYPEGAGGYTF.

This rearrangement joins TRBV9 to TRBJ2-3; TRBD2 matches at 11 bases. Germline V gene sequence: CDR1 SGDLS, CDR2 YYNGEE. V was pared by 3 bases and J by 6 bases, with 12 bases of the junction left unmatched. The CDR3 has 17 residues. Here the CDR3 reads CASSETSSGGAMDTQYF. The CDR3 DNA is TGTGCCAGCAGCGAAACCAGTAGCGGGGGGGCCATGGATACGCAGTATTTT. Based on the CDR3 plus reference TRBV9 and TRBJ2-3, the full variable domain is DSGVTQTPKHLITATGQRVTLRCSPRSGDLSVYWYQQSLDQGLQFLIQYYNGEERAKGNILERFSAQQFPDLHSELNLSSLELGDSALYFCASSETSSGGAMDTQYFGPGTRLTVL.

The V gene is TRBV7-9, the J gene TRBJ1-2; D is unresolved. This CDR3 has 15 residues. The germline CDR1 and CDR2 sequences are SEHNR and FQNEAQ (reference sequence). The V gene lost 5 bases and the J gene lost 5 bases, with 18 bases spanning the gap. The CDR3 protein is CASSESPPPFYGYTF. The CDR3 DNA reads TGTGCCAGCAGCGAGTCCCCTCCACCTTTTTATGGCTACACCTTC.

The V gene is TRBV18, the J gene TRBJ2-7; possibly TRBD1 for D (6 bases). Germline-derived CDR1 and CDR2 are KGHSH and LQKENI. The V and J ends lost 3 bases and 6 bases respectively, with 18 bases between them. This CDR3 has 15 amino acids. For the CDR3, the DNA is TGTGCCAGCTCACCCGGTGGGGGCCTTACATTCGAGCAGTACTTC. Translated: CASSPGGGLTFEQYF.

This clone was detected a few times. The chain recombines TRBV28 with TRBJ2-4, with a tentative D call TRBD2 (5 bases). The germline V gene encodes CDR1 MDHEN and CDR2 SYDVKM. This CDR3 region has 14 residues. V lost 9 bases to trimming and J lost 2 bases, with 14 bases between them. DNA of the CDR3: TGTGCCAGTTATGAGTCCGGGACCAAAAACATTCAGTACTTC. Translating it yields CASYESGTKNIQYF.

The chain employs TRBV29-1 and TRBJ2-5; weak D call: TRBD1 (6 bases). The CDR3 runs 14 residues. The V gene's germline CDR1 is SQVTM and CDR2 ANQGSEA. V was trimmed by 2 bases and J by 5 bases, leaving 15 bases between them. CDR3 bases: TGCAGCGTTGAATGGGCAGGGGTTTGGGAGACCCAGTACTTC. It encodes CSVEWAGVWETQYF.

The chain links TRBV29-1 to TRBJ2-7, with a weak D call TRBD1 (6 bases). The CDR3 runs 13 residues. Germline CDR1 is SQVTM and CDR2 is ANQGSEA. Trimming removed 5 bases at V and 0 bases at J, with 11 bases between. For the CDR3, the DNA is TGCAGCGTTTCGAGGGGGAACTCCTACGAGCAGTACTTC. Protein product: CSVSRGNSYEQYF.

This clone was seen a single time. The chain carries TRBV5-1 and TRBJ2-7; D uncertain. The CDR3 loop spans 15 amino acids. V lost 0 bases and J 4 bases, leaving 14 bases between the germline ends. Germline V gene lookup returns CDR1 SGHRS and CDR2 YFSETQ. The CDR3, as DNA: TGCGCCAGCAGCTTGGTGGCAGGTGCCGAATACGAGCAGTACTTC. As protein: CASSLVAGAEYEQYF. Full variable domain (rest looked up from reference TRBV5-1 and TRBJ2-7): KAGVTQTPRYLIKTRGQQVTLSCSPISGHRSVSWYQQTPGQGLQFLFEYFSETQRNKGNFPGRFSGRQFSNSRSEMNVSTLELGDSALYLCASSLVAGAEYEQYFGPGTRLTVT.

CDR3 coding DNA: TGTGCCACCAGCAGAGAGGGACAGCAGTCCTACGAGCAGTACTTC. Protein: CATSREGQQSYEQYF. The chain employs TRBV15 and TRBJ2-7; 7 nucleotides line up with TRBD1. The CDR3 is 15 amino acids. The germline V gene encodes CDR1 LNHNV and CDR2 YYDKDF (reference sequence). The ends lost 0 bases at V and 1 base at J; junction bases unmatched: 3.

The rearrangement links TRBV4-3 to TRBJ1-6; D unclear. The germline CDR1 and CDR2 sequences are LGHNA and YSLEER. V dropped 0 bases and J dropped 8 bases, with 11 bases sitting between them. The CDR3 runs to 15 residues. CDR3 in amino acids: CASSQDPGSDSPLHF. The CDR3 coding sequence is TGCGCCAGCAGCCAAGACCCGGGGTCCGATTCACCCCTCCACTTT.

The rearrangement joins TRBV3-1 (or the pseudogene TRBV3-2) to TRBJ2-1; maybe TRBD2 (5 bases). This CDR3 region has 15 residues. Germline CDR1 LGHDT, CDR2 YNNKEL (reference sequence). Between the trimmed V and J ends, which lost 0 bases and 8 bases, there was a span of 14 bases. CDR3 region: CASSQDRTGVDEQFF. DNA for the CDR3: TGTGCCAGCAGCCAAGATCGGACCGGGGTTGATGAGCAGTTCTTC.

The chain has TRBV3-1 (or the pseudogene TRBV3-2) and TRBJ2-1; D gene ambiguous. Per germline, CDR1 LGHDT and CDR2 YNNKEL (reference sequence). With 1 base removed from V and 0 bases from J, the gap between germline ends came to 7 bases. This CDR3 has 15 amino acids. CDR3 nucleotides: TGTGCCAGCAGCCAAGGGCGGAGCTCCTACAATGAGCAGTTCTTC. The encoded protein is CASSQGRSSYNEQFF.

Only a few counts were recorded for this clone. This rearrangement joins TRBV5-4 to TRBJ1-6; D uncertain. Germline values: CDR1 SGHNT, CDR2 YYREEE (reference sequence). V lost 1 base to trimming and J lost 0 bases, with 5 bases between them. This CDR3 region has 15 residues. Here the CDR3 reads CASSLYTSYNSPLHF. CDR3 sequence (DNA): TGTGCCAGCAGCTTGTACACCTCCTATAATTCACCCCTCCACTTT.

The chain combines TRBV7-9 with TRBJ1-1; 7 bases line up with TRBD1. The CDR3 has 13 residues. Germline V gives CDR1 SEHNR, CDR2 FQNEAQ (reference sequence). Trimming cost V 6 bases and J 3 bases; bases outside gene matches: 4. The CDR3 region has the DNA TGTGCCAGCAGTCGCGGACAGGACACTGAAGCTTTCTTT. It encodes CASSRGQDTEAFF.

This chain links TRBV7-3 with TRBJ1-2; D is perhaps TRBD1 (5 bases). The length of the CDR3 is 14 residues. In germline, CDR1 is SGHTA, CDR2 FQGTGA. The V and J ends lost 4 bases and 7 bases respectively, with 16 bases between them. CDR3 bases: TGTGCCAGCAGCTCGCAACGGGGGTCCCTTGGCTACACCTTC. Translated: CASSSQRGSLGYTF.

In nucleotides, the CDR3 is TGTGCCAGCAGCGTCGGGGGAAATGAAAAACTGTTTTTT. Its protein product is CASSVGGNEKLFF. V is TRBV9 and J is TRBJ1-4, with D perhaps TRBD1 (5 bases). Germline values: CDR1 SGDLS, CDR2 YYNGEE. The germline V and J ends were trimmed by 2 bases and 5 bases, with 7 bases remaining between them. The CDR3 sequence is 13 residues long.

The chain couples TRBV28 to TRBJ1-4; D remains ambiguous. Trimming removed 7 bases at V and 7 bases at J, with 16 bases between. The CDR3 runs to 14 residues. Germline CDR1 reads MDHEN; CDR2 reads SYDVKM. DNA of the CDR3: TGTGCCAGCAAAACGGAGGGAGGTCTTGAAAAACTGTTTTTT. Translated, it gives CASKTEGGLEKLFF.

The chain uses TRBV6-1 and TRBJ2-7, with 9 bases fitting TRBD1. V dropped 2 bases and J dropped 4; count of bases not matched to a gene: 6. This CDR3 comprises 15 residues. Per the germline V gene, CDR1 is MNHNS and CDR2 is SASEGT. The CDR3 DNA sequence: TGTGCCAGCAGTGAACATCAGACAGGGGGTTACGAGCAGTACTTC. Protein product: CASSEHQTGGYEQYF.

The chain is built from TRBV5-1 and TRBJ2-7; 10 bases map to TRBD1. Trimming removed 4 bases from V and 3 bases from J; junction bases left unmatched: 7. CDR1 and CDR2 from the germline V gene are SGHRS and YFSETQ. The CDR3 is 15 residues long. The CDR3 DNA follows: TGCGCCAGCAGCCCAAAAGGACAGGGGGTCTACGAGCAGTACTTC. Its translation: CASSPKGQGVYEQYF.

The chain is built from TRBV5-4 and TRBJ2-1; 7 nucleotides match TRBD1. The germline gives CDR1 SGHNT, CDR2 YYREEE (reference sequence). After removal of 5 bases from V and 0 bases from J, the junction contained 5 bases not matched to a gene. The CDR3 covers 15 residues. CDR3 sequence (DNA): TGTGCCAGCAGTACCACAGGGGCCTCCTACAATGAGCAGTTCTTC. The encoded protein is CASSTTGASYNEQFF.